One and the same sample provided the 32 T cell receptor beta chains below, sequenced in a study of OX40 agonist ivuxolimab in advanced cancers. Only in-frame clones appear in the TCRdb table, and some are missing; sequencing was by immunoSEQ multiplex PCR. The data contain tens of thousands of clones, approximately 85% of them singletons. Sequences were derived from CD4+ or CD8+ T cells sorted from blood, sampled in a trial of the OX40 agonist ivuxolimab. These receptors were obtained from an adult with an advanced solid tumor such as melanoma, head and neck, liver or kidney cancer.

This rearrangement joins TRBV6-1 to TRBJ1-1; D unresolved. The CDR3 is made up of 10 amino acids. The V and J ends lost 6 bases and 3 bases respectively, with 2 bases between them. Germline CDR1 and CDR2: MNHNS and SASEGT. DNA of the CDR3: TGTGCCAGCAGGGACACTGAAGCTTTCTTT. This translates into CASRDTEAFF.

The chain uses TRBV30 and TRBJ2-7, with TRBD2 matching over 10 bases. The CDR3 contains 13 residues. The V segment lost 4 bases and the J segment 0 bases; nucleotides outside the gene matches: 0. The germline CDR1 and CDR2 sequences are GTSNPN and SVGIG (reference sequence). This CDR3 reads CAWTSGSSYEQYF. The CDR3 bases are TGTGCCTGGACTAGCGGGAGCTCCTACGAGCAGTACTTC.

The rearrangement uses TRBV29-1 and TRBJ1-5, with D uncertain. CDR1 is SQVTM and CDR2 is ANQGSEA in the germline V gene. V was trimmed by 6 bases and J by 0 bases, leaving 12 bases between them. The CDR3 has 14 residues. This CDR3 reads CSVATSNSNQPQHF. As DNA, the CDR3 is TGCAGCGTCGCTACATCAAATAGCAATCAGCCCCAGCATTTT.

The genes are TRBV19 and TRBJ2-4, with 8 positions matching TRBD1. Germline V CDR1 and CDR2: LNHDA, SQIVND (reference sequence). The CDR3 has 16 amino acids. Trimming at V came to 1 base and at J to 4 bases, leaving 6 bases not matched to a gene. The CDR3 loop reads CASSIGGRGLKNIQYF. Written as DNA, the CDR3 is TGTGCCAGTAGTATAGGCGGCAGGGGGCTTAAAAACATTCAGTACTTC.

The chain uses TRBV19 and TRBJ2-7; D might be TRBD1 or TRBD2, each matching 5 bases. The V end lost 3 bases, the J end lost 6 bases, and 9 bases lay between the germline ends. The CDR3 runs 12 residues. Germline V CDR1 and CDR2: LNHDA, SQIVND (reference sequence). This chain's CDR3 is CASSMGTTEQYF. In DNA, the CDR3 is TGTGCCAGTAGTATGGGGACGACCGAGCAGTACTTC. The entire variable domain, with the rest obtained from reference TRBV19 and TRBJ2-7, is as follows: DGGITQSPKYLFRKEGQNVTLSCEQNLNHDAMYWYRQDPGQGLRLIYYSQIVNDFQKGDIAEGYSVSREKKESFPLTVTSAQKNPTAFYLCASSMGTTEQYFGPGTRLTVT.

DNA for the CDR3: TGTGCCAGTAGTAGAGACGGCCCGAAGACCTACGAGCAGTACTTC. It translates to CASSRDGPKTYEQYF. The V call is TRBV19, the J call TRBJ2-7; no definite D call. V was trimmed by 4 bases and J by 2 bases, leaving 15 bases between them. This CDR3 has 15 amino acids. Looked up from germline, CDR1 is LNHDA and CDR2 is SQIVND (reference sequence).

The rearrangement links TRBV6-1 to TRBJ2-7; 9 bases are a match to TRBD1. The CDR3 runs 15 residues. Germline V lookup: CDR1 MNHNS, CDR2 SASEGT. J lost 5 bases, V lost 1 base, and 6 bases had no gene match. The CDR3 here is CASSEEVDRGDEQYF. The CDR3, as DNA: TGTGCCAGCAGTGAAGAAGTGGACAGGGGCGACGAGCAGTACTTC.

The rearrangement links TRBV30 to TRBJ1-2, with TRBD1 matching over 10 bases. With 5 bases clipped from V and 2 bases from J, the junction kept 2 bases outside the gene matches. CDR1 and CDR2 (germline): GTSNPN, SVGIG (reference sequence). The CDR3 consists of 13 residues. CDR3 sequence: CAWGDRGNYGYTF. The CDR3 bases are TGTGCCTGGGGGGACAGGGGCAACTATGGCTACACCTTC.

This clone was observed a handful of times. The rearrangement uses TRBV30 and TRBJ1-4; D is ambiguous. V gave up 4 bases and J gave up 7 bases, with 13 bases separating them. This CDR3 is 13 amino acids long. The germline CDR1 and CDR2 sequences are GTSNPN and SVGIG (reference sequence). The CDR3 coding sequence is TGTGCCTGGAAAGGGCACGCGGGTGAAAAACTGTTTTTT. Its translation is CAWKGHAGEKLFF.

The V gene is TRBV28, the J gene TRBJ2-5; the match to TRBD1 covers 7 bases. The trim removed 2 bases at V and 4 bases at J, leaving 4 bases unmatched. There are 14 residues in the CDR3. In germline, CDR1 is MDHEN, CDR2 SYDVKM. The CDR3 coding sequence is TGTGCCAGCAGTTTAACCGACAGGGCAGAGACCCAGTACTTC. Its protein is CASSLTDRAETQYF. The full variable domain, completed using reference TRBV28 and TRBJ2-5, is DVKVTQSSRYLVKRTGEKVFLECVQDMDHENMFWYRQDPGLGLRLIYFSYDVKMKEKGDIPEGYSVSREKKERFSLILESASTNQTSMYLCASSLTDRAETQYFGPGTRLLVL.

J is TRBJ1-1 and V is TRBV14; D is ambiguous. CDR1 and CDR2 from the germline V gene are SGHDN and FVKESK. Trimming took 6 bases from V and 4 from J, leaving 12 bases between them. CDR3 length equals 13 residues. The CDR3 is CASSRSVGTEAFF. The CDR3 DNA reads TGTGCCAGCAGTCGATCAGTGGGCACTGAAGCTTTCTTT.

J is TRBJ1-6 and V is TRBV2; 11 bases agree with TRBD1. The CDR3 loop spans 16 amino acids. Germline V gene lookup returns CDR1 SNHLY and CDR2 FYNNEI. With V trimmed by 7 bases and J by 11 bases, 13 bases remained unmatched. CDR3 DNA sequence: TGTGCCAGCAAATTCCGGGACAGGGGGGGTTTAGCACCCCTCCACTTT. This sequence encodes CASKFRDRGGLAPLHF.

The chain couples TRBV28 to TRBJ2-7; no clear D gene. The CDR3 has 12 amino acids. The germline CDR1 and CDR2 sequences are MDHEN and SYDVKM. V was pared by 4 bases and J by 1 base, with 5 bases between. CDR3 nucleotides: TGTGCCAGCAGTTCCGGTTCCTACGAGCAGTACTTC. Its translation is CASSSGSYEQYF.

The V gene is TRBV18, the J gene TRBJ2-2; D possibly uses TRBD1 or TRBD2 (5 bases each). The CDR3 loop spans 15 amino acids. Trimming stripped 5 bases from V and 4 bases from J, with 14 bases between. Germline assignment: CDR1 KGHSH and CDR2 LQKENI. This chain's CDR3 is CASSSATGTTGELFF. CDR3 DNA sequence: TGTGCCAGCTCATCGGCGACCGGGACCACCGGGGAGCTGTTTTTT.

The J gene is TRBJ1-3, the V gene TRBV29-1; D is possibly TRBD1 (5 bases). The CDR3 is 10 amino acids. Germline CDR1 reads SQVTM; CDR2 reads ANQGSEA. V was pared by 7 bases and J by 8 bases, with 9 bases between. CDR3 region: CSAVRDTIYF. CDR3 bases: TGCAGCGCTGTCAGGGACACCATATATTTT. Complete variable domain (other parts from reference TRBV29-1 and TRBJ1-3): SAVISQKPSRDICQRGTSLTIQCQVDSQVTMMFWYRQQPGQSLTLIATANQGSEATYESGFVIDKFPISRPNLTFSTLTVSNMSPEDSSIYLCSAVRDTIYFGEGSWLTVV.

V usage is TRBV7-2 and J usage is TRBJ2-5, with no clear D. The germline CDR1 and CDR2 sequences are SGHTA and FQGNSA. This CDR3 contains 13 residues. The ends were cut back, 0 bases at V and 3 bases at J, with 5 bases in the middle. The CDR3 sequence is CASSLAGKETQYF. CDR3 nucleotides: TGTGCCAGCAGCTTAGCGGGTAAAGAGACCCAGTACTTC.

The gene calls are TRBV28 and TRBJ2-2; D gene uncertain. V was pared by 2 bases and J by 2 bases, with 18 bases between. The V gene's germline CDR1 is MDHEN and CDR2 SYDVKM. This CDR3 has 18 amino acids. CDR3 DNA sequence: TGTGCCAGCAGTTTAAAATCTATCGCACACCTAAACACCGGGGAGCTGTTTTTT. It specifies CASSLKSIAHLNTGELFF.

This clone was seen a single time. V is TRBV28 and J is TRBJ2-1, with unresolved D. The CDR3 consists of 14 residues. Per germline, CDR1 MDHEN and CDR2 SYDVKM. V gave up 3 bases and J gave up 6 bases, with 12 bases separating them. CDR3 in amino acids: CASSLGPRVNEQFF. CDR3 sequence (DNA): TGTGCCAGCAGTTTGGGCCCTAGGGTCAATGAGCAGTTCTTC.

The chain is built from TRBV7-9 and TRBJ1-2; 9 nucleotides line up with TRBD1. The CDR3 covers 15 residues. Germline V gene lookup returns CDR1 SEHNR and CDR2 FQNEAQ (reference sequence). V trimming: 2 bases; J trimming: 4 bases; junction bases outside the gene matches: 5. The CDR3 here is CASSLYMDRGYGYTF. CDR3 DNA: TGTGCCAGCAGCTTATACATGGACAGGGGCTATGGCTACACCTTC.

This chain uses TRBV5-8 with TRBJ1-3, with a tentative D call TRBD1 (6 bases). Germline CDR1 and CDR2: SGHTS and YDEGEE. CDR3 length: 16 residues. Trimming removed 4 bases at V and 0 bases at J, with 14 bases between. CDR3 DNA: TGTGCCAGCAGCGAACAGGGTCTCGGCTCTGGAAACACCATATATTTT. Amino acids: CASSEQGLGSGNTIYF. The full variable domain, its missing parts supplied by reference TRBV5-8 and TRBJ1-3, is EAGVTQSPTHLIKTRGQQATLRCSPISGHTSVYWYQQALGLGLQFLLWYDEGEERNRGNFPPRFSGRQFPNYSSELNVNALELEDSALYLCASSEQGLGSGNTIYFGEGSWLTVV.

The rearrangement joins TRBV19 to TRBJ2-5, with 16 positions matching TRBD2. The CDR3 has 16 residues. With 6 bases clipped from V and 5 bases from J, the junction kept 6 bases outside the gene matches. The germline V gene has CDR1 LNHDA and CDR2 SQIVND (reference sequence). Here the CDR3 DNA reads TGTGCCAGTAGCCAACAGGGACTAGCGGGAGGGGAGACCCAGTACTTC. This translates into CASSQQGLAGGETQYF.

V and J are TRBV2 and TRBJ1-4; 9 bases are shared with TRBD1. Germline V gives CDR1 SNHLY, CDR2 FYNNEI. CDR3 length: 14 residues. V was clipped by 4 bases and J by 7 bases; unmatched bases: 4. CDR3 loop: CASSGTGAPEKLFF. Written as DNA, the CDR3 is TGTGCCAGCAGTGGGACAGGGGCGCCTGAAAAACTGTTTTTT.

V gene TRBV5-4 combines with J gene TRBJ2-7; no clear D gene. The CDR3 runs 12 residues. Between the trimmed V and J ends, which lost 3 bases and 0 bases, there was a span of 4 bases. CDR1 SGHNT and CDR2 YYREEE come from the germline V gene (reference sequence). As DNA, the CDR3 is TGTGCCAGCAGCTCGCCCTCCTACGAGCAGTACTTC. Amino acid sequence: CASSSPSYEQYF.

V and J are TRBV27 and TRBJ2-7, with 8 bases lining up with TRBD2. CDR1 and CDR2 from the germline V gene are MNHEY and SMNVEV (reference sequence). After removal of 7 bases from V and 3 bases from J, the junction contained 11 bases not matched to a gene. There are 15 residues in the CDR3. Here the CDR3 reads CASTPGGAGDYEQYF. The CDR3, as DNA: TGTGCCAGCACCCCGGGGGGAGCGGGGGACTACGAGCAGTACTTC.

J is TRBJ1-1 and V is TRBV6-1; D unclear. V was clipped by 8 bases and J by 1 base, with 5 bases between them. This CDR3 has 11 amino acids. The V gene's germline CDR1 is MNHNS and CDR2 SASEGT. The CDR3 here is CASWENTEAFF. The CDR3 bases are TGTGCCAGCTGGGAGAACACTGAAGCTTTCTTT.

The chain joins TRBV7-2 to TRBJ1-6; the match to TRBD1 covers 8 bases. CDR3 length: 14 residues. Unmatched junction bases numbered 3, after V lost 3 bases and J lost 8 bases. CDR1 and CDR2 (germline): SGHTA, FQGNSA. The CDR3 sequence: CASSFTGGDSPLHF. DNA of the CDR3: TGTGCCAGCAGCTTTACAGGGGGGGATTCACCCCTCCACTTT.

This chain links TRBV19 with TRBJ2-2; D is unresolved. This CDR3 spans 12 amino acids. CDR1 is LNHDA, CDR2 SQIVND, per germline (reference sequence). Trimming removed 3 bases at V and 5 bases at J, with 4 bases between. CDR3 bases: TGTGCCAGTAGTATGTTGACCGGGGAGCTGTTTTTT. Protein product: CASSMLTGELFF.

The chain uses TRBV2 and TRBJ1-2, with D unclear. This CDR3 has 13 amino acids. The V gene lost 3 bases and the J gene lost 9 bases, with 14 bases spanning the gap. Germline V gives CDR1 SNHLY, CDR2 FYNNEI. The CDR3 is CASSEYSESRYTF. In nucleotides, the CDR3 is TGTGCCAGCAGTGAGTACAGCGAGAGTCGCTACACCTTC.

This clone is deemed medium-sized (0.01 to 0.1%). The CDR3 DNA sequence: TGTGCCATCGCAAACAGGGGGCCCGAGCAGTACTTC. Translated: CAIANRGPEQYF. The J gene is TRBJ2-7, the V gene TRBV10-3; 9 bases are a match to TRBD1. The J segment lost 6 bases and the V segment lost 8 bases, leaving 5 bases of the junction unmatched. Germline assignment: CDR1 ENHRY and CDR2 SYGVKD. The CDR3 is 12 residues long.

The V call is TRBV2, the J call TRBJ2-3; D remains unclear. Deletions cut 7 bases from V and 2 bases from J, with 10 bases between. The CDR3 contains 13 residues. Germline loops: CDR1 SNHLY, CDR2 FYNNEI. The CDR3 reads CASKPGATDTQYF. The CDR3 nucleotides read TGTGCCAGCAAACCCGGTGCCACAGATACGCAGTATTTT.

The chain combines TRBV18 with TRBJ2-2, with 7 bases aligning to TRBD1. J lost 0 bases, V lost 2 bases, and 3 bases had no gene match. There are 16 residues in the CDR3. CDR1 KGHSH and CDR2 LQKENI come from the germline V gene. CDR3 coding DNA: TGTGCCAGCTCACCAGTAGGGGGCGCGAACACCGGGGAGCTGTTTTTT. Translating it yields CASSPVGGANTGELFF.

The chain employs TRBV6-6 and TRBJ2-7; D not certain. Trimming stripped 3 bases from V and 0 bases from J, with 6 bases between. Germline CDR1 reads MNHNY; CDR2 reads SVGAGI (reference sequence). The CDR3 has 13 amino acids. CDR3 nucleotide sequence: TGTGCCAGCAGTTATACGACCTCCTACGAGCAGTACTTC. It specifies CASSYTTSYEQYF.